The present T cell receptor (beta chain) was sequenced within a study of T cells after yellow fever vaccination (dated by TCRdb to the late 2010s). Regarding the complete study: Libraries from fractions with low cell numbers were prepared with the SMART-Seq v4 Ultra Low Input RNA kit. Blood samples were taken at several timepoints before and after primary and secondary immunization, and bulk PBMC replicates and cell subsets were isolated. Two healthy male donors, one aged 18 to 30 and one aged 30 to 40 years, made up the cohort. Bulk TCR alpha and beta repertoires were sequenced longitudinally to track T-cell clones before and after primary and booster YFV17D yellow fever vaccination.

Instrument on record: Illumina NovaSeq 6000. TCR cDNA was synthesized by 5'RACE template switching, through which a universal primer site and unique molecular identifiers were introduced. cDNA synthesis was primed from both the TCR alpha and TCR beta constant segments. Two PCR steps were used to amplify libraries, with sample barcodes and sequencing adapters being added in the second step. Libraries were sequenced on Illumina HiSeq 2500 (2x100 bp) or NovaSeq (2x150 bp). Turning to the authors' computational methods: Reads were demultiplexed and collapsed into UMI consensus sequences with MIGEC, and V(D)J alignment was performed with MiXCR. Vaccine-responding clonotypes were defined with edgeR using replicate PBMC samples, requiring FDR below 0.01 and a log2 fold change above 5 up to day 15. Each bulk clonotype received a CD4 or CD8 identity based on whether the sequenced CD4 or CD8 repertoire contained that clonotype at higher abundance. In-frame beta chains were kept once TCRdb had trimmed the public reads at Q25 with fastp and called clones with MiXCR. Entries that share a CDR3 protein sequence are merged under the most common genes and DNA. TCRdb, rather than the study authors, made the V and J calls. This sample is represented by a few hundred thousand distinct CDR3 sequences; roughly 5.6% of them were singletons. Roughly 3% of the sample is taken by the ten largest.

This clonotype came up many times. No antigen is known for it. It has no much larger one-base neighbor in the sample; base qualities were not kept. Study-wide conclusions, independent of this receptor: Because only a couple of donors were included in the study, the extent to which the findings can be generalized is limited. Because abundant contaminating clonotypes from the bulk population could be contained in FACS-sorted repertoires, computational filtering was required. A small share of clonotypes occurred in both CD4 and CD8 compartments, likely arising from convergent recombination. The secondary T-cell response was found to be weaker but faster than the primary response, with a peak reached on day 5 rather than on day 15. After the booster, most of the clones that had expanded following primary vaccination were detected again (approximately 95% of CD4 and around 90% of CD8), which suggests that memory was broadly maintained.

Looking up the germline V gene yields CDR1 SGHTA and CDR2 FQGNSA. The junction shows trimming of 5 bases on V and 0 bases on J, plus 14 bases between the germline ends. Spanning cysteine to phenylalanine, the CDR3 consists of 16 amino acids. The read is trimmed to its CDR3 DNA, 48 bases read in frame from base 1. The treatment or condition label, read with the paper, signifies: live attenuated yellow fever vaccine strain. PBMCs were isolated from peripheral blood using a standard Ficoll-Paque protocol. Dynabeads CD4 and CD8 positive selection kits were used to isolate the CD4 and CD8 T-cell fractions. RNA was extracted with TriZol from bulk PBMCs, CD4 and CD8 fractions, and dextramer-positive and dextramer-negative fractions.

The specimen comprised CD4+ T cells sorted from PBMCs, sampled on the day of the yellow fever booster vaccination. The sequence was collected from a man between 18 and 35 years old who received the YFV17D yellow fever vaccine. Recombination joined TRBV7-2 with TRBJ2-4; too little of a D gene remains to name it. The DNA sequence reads TGTGCCAGCAGCCCCCTTCGAGACCTAGCCAAAAACATTCAGTACTTC. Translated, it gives CASSPLRDLAKNIQYF.